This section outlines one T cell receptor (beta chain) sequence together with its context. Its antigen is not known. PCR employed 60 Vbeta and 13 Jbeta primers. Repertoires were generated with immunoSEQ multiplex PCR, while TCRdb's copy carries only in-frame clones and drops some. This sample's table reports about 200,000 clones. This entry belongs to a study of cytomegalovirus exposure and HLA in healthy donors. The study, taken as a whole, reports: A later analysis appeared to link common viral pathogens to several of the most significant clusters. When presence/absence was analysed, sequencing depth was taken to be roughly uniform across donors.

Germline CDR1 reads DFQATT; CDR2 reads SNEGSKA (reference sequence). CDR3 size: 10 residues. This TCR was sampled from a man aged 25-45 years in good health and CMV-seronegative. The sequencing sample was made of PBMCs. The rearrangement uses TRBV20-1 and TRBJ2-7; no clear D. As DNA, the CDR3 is TGCAGCCATGCTTTTCGGGAGCAGTACTTC. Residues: CSHAFREQYF.